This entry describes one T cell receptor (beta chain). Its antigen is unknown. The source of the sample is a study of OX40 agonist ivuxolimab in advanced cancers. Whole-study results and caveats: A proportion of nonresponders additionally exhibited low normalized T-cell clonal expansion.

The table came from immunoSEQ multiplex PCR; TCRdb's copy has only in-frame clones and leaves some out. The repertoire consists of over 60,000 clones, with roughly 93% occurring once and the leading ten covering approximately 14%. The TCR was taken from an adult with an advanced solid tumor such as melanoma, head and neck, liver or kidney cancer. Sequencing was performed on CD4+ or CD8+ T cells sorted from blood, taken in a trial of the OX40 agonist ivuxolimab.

CDR3 loop: CASSPSWGNTIYF. In DNA, the CDR3 is TGTGCCAGCAGCCCATCTTGGGGAAACACCATATATTTT. The genes are TRBV7-8 and TRBJ1-3; D is unclear. The CDR3 consists of 13 residues. V lost 5 bases and J 4 bases, leaving 9 bases between the germline ends. CDR1 and CDR2 (germline): SGHVS, FQNEAQ.